This passage covers 15 T cell receptor beta chains from one sample sequenced in a study of human thymus T cells. Resected material from corrective heart surgery provided the thymus tissue analysed. TCRdb keeps only in-frame clones here, not all; method: immunoSEQ multiplex PCR. The table records roughly 120,000 clones, over 85% of them present only once. Material for sequencing was thymus tissue. Every receptor here comes from a boy younger than two with a congenital heart defect but otherwise immunologically healthy.

V and J are TRBV14 and TRBJ2-5, with 12 bases that match TRBD2. This CDR3 has 15 residues. V shed 6 bases, J shed 3 bases, and the junction held 5 bases outside the gene matches. Germline V CDR1 and CDR2: SGHDN, FVKESK. For the CDR3, the DNA is TGTGCCAGCAGTCAGACTAGCGGGGGAGAAGAGACCCAGTACTTC. It translates to CASSQTSGGEETQYF.

This chain joins TRBV11-3 and TRBJ1-1; no definite D call. The germline CDR1 and CDR2 sequences are SGHNT and YENEEA. There are 16 residues in the CDR3. Trimming pared 3 bases from V and 3 bases from J, leaving 17 bases between. Here the CDR3 DNA reads TGTGCCAGCAGCTTCGCTGGGCGGGCTGAAGACACTGAAGCTTTCTTT. This encodes CASSFAGRAEDTEAFF.

The rearrangement links TRBV25-1 to TRBJ1-1, with unresolved D. CDR3 size: 14 residues. The V gene lost 2 bases and the J gene lost 6 bases, with 13 bases spanning the gap. Germline V gene data show CDR1 as MGHDK and CDR2 as SYGVNS. The CDR3 protein is CASSEGNGHPEAFF. DNA for the CDR3: TGTGCCAGCAGTGAAGGTAATGGGCATCCTGAAGCTTTCTTT.

The chain has TRBV4-3 and TRBJ1-2; D is possibly TRBD1 (5 bases). The V end was cut by 0 bases, the J end by 1 base, with 9 bases between. CDR1 and CDR2 (germline): LGHNA, YSLEER. The CDR3 is 15 amino acids. CDR3 loop: CASSQDYRLNYGYTF. CDR3 coding DNA: TGCGCCAGCAGCCAAGATTACAGGCTTAACTATGGCTACACCTTC.

J is TRBJ1-5 and V is TRBV5-1; D possibly corresponds to TRBD1 (6 bases). From germline, CDR1 is SGHRS and CDR2 YFSETQ. The V end lost 4 bases, the J end lost 4 bases, and 9 bases lay between the germline ends. This CDR3 contains 13 residues. As DNA, the CDR3 is TGCGCCAGCAGCAAGACAGGTAATCAGCCCCAGCATTTT. This gives the protein CASSKTGNQPQHF.

The rearrangement uses TRBV5-4 and TRBJ1-1; weak D call: TRBD1 (6 bases). The CDR3 has 16 residues. Germline CDR1 SGHNT, CDR2 YYREEE (reference sequence). With 3 bases removed from V and 5 bases from J, the gap between germline ends came to 20 bases. The CDR3 bases are TGTGCCAGCAGCTCGCTGGGACGGGGGGCAGCTACTGAAGCTTTCTTT. Translating it yields CASSSLGRGAATEAFF.

The V and J genes are TRBV6-6 and TRBJ1-3, with D perhaps matching TRBD1 (5 bases). The ends were cut back, 6 bases at V and 2 bases at J, with 11 bases in the middle. The CDR3 runs to 14 residues. The germline CDR1 and CDR2 sequences are MNHNY and SVGAGI (reference sequence). CDR3 protein: CASRPGGPGNTIYF. The CDR3 DNA reads TGTGCCAGCAGACCCGGGGGACCTGGAAACACCATATATTTT.

This clone appeared once. The rearrangement links TRBV19 to TRBJ1-5, with a weak D call TRBD1 (6 bases). V dropped 5 bases and J dropped 7 bases, with 24 bases sitting between them. From germline, CDR1 is LNHDA and CDR2 SQIVND (reference sequence). The CDR3 loop spans 17 amino acids. CDR3 sequence: CASSVLPPGGAGQPQHF. In DNA, the CDR3 is TGTGCCAGTAGTGTCCTCCCTCCGGGGGGCGCAGGACAGCCCCAGCATTTT.

J is TRBJ2-2 and V is TRBV4-3; TRBD2 might be the D (6 bases). The V end lost 1 base, the J end lost 4 bases, and 10 bases lay between the germline ends. CDR3 length equals 15 residues. CDR1 is LGHNA, CDR2 YSLEER, per germline. DNA for the CDR3: TGCGCCAGCAGCCAAGGGCAGGGAGGCACCGGGGAGCTGTTTTTT. This codes for CASSQGQGGTGELFF.

CDR3 bases: TGTGCCAGCAGTTCCCGAAAGCCGACGAACTCCCTATTCTACGAGCAGTACTTC. Translated, it gives CASSSRKPTNSLFYEQYF. This rearrangement joins TRBV28 to TRBJ2-7; D remains unclear. Germline V gene sequence: CDR1 MDHEN, CDR2 SYDVKM. The CDR3 is 18 residues long. Trimming pared 4 bases from V and 3 bases from J, leaving 25 bases between.

V is TRBV12-5 and J is TRBJ1-2; 11 nucleotides line up with TRBD1. The CDR3 loop spans 13 amino acids. J gave up 8 bases and V 4 bases, and 3 bases lay outside the gene matches. The germline CDR1 and CDR2 sequences are LGHNT and FRNRAP. The CDR3 region is CASGSDRGLGYTF. CDR3 sequence (DNA): TGTGCTAGTGGTTCGGACAGGGGGCTCGGCTACACCTTC.

This chain connects TRBV28 to TRBJ2-4, with TRBD2 matching over 12 bases. The germline V gene has CDR1 MDHEN and CDR2 SYDVKM. The ends lost 0 bases at V and 6 bases at J; junction bases unmatched: 12. The length of the CDR3 is 19 residues. The DNA of the CDR3 is TGTGCCAGCAGTTTATGGGCTAGCGGGGGGGATTACCCCAGAAACATTCAGTACTTC. Its protein is CASSLWASGGDYPRNIQYF.

This rearrangement joins TRBV28 to TRBJ1-2; D is undetermined. CDR3 length: 16 residues. V shed 10 bases and J shed 8 bases, with 29 bases lying between them. Germline values: CDR1 MDHEN, CDR2 SYDVKM. The CDR3 DNA reads as TGTGCCACCTTGGACGTTATAGGACTGAGGGTTGGGGGCTACACCTTC. Protein product: CATLDVIGLRVGGYTF.

The genes are TRBV28 and TRBJ1-2, with 9 nucleotides matching TRBD1. Germline CDR1 and CDR2: MDHEN and SYDVKM. This CDR3 comprises 14 residues. V was pared by 4 bases and J by 8 bases, with 8 bases of the junction left unmatched. For the CDR3, the DNA is TGTGCCAGCAGTTCGCCCGGGACAGGGAACGGCTACACCTTC. It codes for CASSSPGTGNGYTF.

The chain uses TRBV5-1 and TRBJ1-1; no definite D call. Germline values: CDR1 SGHRS, CDR2 YFSETQ. V was trimmed by 3 bases and J by 2 bases, leaving 14 bases between them. The CDR3 is 15 residues long. CDR3 sequence: CASSSRDPTNTEAFF. The CDR3 nucleotides read TGCGCCAGCAGCTCTCGGGATCCTACAAACACTGAAGCTTTCTTT.